One sample yielded the 8 T cell receptor beta chains listed below, sequenced in a study of T cells in localized non-small cell lung cancer. Sequencing used immunoSEQ multiplex PCR; TCRdb keeps in-frame clones, though not all of them. The data show fewer than 35,000 clones, approximately 88% seen once. The sequencing used peripheral blood, collected before any cancer treatment. Receptors originate from an older female donor with stage I lung adenocarcinoma.

This clone appeared once. V usage is TRBV7-8 and J usage is TRBJ2-3; weak D call: TRBD2 (6 bases). CDR1 is SGHVS and CDR2 is FQNEAQ in the germline V gene. Trimming pared 5 bases from V and 2 bases from J, leaving 14 bases between. This CDR3 spans 15 amino acids. CDR3 nucleotides: TGTGCCAGCAGCCCATTTAGCGGAGTCACAGATACGCAGTATTTT. This translates into CASSPFSGVTDTQYF. The full variable domain, with the rest looked up from reference TRBV7-8 and TRBJ2-3, is GAGVSQSPRYKVAKRGQDVALRCDPISGHVSLFWYQQALGQGPEFLTYFQNEAQLDKSGLPSDRFFAERPEGSVSTLKIQRTQQEDSAVYLCASSPFSGVTDTQYFGPGTRLTVL.

The chain joins TRBV7-2 to TRBJ2-3; no clear D gene. The CDR3 length is 12 residues. Germline assignment: CDR1 SGHTA and CDR2 FQGNSA. V lost 0 bases to trimming and J lost 2 bases, with 0 bases between them. The CDR3 here is CASSLATDTQYF. The CDR3 nucleotides read TGTGCCAGCAGCTTAGCCACAGATACGCAGTATTTT.

J is TRBJ2-7 and V is TRBV9; 9 nucleotides line up with TRBD2. The V segment lost 4 bases and the J segment 0 bases; nucleotides outside the gene matches: 8. This CDR3 is built from 16 residues. Germline CDR1 and CDR2: SGDLS and YYNGEE. The CDR3 region has the DNA TGTGCCAGCAGCCCCCAGGCTAGCGGGGCCTCCTACGAGCAGTACTTC. Translation: CASSPQASGASYEQYF. The full variable domain, rest sourced from reference TRBV9 and TRBJ2-7, is DSGVTQTPKHLITATGQRVTLRCSPRSGDLSVYWYQQSLDQGLQFLIQYYNGEERAKGNILERFSAQQFPDLHSELNLSSLELGDSALYFCASSPQASGASYEQYFGPGTRLTVT.

The rearrangement links TRBV7-2 to TRBJ1-1, with 9 positions matching TRBD1. The length of the CDR3 is 15 residues. Per germline, CDR1 SGHTA and CDR2 FQGNSA. J lost 5 bases, V lost 5 bases, and 9 bases had no gene match. CDR3 amino acids: CASSPVGQGITEAFF. The CDR3 DNA reads TGTGCCAGCAGCCCAGTGGGACAGGGAATTACTGAAGCTTTCTTT.

The rearrangement joins TRBV7-2 to TRBJ1-1, with 7 nucleotides matching TRBD1. Germline V gives CDR1 SGHTA, CDR2 FQGNSA. Germline trimming cut 1 base from V and 7 bases from J; bases unmatched to any gene: 0. The CDR3 has 12 residues. CDR3 amino acids: CASSLDRGEAFF. The CDR3 DNA reads TGTGCCAGCAGCTTAGACAGGGGTGAAGCTTTCTTT.

The V and J genes are TRBV7-2 and TRBJ2-3, with no clear D. The germline CDR1 and CDR2 sequences are SGHTA and FQGNSA. The CDR3 has 12 residues. Between the trimmed V and J ends, which lost 4 bases and 0 bases, there was a span of 2 bases. For the CDR3, the DNA is TGTGCCAGCAGCTATAGCACAGATACGCAGTATTTT. Residues: CASSYSTDTQYF. The full variable domain, its missing parts supplied by reference TRBV7-2 and TRBJ2-3, is GAGVSQSPSNKVTEKGKDVELRCDPISGHTALYWYRQSLGQGLEFLIYFQGNSAPDKSGLPSDRFSAERTGGSVSTLTIQRTQQEDSAVYLCASSYSTDTQYFGPGTRLTVL.

The V call is TRBV25-1, the J call TRBJ1-3; D might be TRBD1 (5 bases). The V end was cut by 6 bases, the J end by 4 bases, with 16 bases between. This CDR3 has 15 amino acids. Per germline, CDR1 MGHDK and CDR2 SYGVNS. The CDR3 coding sequence is TGTGCCAGCAGAGACAGCCTAGAGGAAGGAAACACCATATATTTT. Protein sequence: CASRDSLEEGNTIYF.

The chain has TRBV5-3 and TRBJ2-1, with D perhaps matching TRBD2 (5 bases). TRBV5-3 is filed as an ORF, its function uncertain. The length of the CDR3 is 15 residues. V lost 4 bases to trimming and J lost 2 bases, with 13 bases between them. This CDR3 is CARSRTRIPYNEQFF. The CDR3 nucleotides read TGTGCCAGAAGCCGAACTAGGATCCCCTACAATGAGCAGTTCTTC.